The 15 T cell receptor beta chains in this list originate from one sample, sequenced in a study of tumor and adjacent non-tumor tissue in lung cancer. TCRbeta libraries were built with three rounds of nested PCR, modified from ARM-PCR. A single record per CDR3 protein comes from TCRdb applying MiXCR to the multiplex PCR reads. The sample records fewer than 120,000 distinct CDR3 sequences, about 80% being singletons. The template was RNA from unsorted bulk tissue. Sequences were obtained from lung tumor tissue. The receptors stem from a man between 65 and 79 years old with non-small cell lung cancer.

This chain joins TRBV10-3 and TRBJ2-5; no clear D gene. The CDR3 consists of 13 residues. Germline V gene sequence: CDR1 ENHRY, CDR2 SYGVKD. Trimming removed 3 bases at V and 2 bases at J, with 7 bases between. CDR3 DNA sequence: TGTGCCATCAGTGAAAACCGTCAAGAGACCCAGTACTTC. It specifies CAISENRQETQYF.

On this clonotype: Relative to the germline gene, one junction end is altered; a read error may explain this. The chain carries TRBV5-1 and TRBJ2-3, with TRBD2 as a possible D gene (5 bases). The V gene's germline CDR1 is SGHRS and CDR2 YFSETQ. This CDR3 has 16 amino acids. CDR3 sequence reads: CASSLGLEVYSDTQYF. The DNA of the CDR3 is TGCGCCAGCAGCCTAGGACTCGAGGTTTATTCAGATACACAGTATTTT.

Concerning this clonotype: The junction differs from germline at one of its ends, possibly a read error. V is TRBV11-1 and J is TRBJ2-5; a possible D gene is TRBD1 (6 bases). The germline V gene encodes CDR1 SGHAT and CDR2 FQDESV (reference sequence). The CDR3 sequence is 13 residues long. The CDR3 nucleotides are TGTGCCAGTACGTCAGGGGTTTCGGAGACCCACTACTTC. This encodes CASTSGVSETHYF.

Notes on this clonotype: The junction departs from the called germline gene at one end, perhaps through a read error. V usage is TRBV4-1 and J usage is TRBJ1-1, with D perhaps TRBD1 (5 bases). The CDR3 is made up of 14 amino acids. CDR1 is MGHRA and CDR2 is YSYEKL in the germline V gene. The CDR3 coding sequence is TGCGCCAGCAGCCAAATGGGGGTTCGGACTGAGGCTTTCTTT. It encodes CASSQMGVRTEAFF.

Remarks on this clonotype: The germline gene is not matched at one end of the junction; a read error may be the cause. The rearrangement joins TRBV11-1 to TRBJ2-5; D remains unclear. The germline CDR1 and CDR2 sequences are SGHAT and FQDESV (reference sequence). There are 15 residues in the CDR3. The CDR3, as DNA: TGTACCAGCAGCCTGGATAGAACTAATCAAGAGACCCAGTACTTC. Protein sequence: CTSSLDRTNQETQYF. The variable domain in full, with the rest retrieved from reference TRBV11-1 and TRBJ2-5, is EAEVAQSPRYKITEKSQAVAFWCDPISGHATLYWYRQILGQGPELLVQFQDESVVDDSQLPKDRFSAERLKGVDSTLKIQPAELGDSAMYLCTSSLDRTNQETQYFGPGTRLLVL.

The chain couples TRBV10-3 to TRBJ2-5; possible D gene TRBD2, 5 bases. The CDR3 has 14 amino acids. Looked up from germline, CDR1 is ENHRY and CDR2 is SYGVKD. Trimming removed 10 bases at V and 1 base at J, with 16 bases between. CDR3 DNA sequence: TGTGCCACCAAAGGACTCCTCCTCCAAGAGACCCAGTACTTC. This sequence encodes CATKGLLLQETQYF.

With respect to this clonotype: The junction departs from the called germline gene at one end, perhaps through a read error. The V call is TRBV29-1, the J call TRBJ2-7; D is possibly TRBD1 or TRBD2 (5 bases each). The CDR3 is 12 amino acids. Germline V gene data show CDR1 as SQVTM and CDR2 as ANQGSEA. CDR3 sequence reads: CNASGTNPEQYF. The CDR3 coding sequence is TGTAACGCCTCGGGGACGAACCCCGAGCAGTATTTC.

With respect to this clonotype: The CDR3 does not end in the conserved phenylalanine or tryptophan, so this is likely a read error. V and J are TRBV29-1 and TRBJ2-5, with TRBD1 as a possible D gene (6 bases). This CDR3 is 16 amino acids long. CDR1 and CDR2 from the germline V gene are SQVTM and ANQGSEA. The CDR3 is CRAKLYLQTGQETQYS. In nucleotides, the CDR3 is TGCAGAGCCAAGCTCTACCTCCAGACAGGTCAAGAGACGCAGTACTCC.

In the case of this clonotype: A much larger clonotype is one base distant, so this may be a read error. The chain joins TRBV28 to TRBJ1-5; tentatively, D is TRBD1 (6 bases). This CDR3 contains 15 residues. The germline V gene has CDR1 MDHEN and CDR2 SYDVKM. Trimming shortened V by 6 bases and J by 1 base, and 13 bases separated the two germline ends. The CDR3 sequence: CASRETQGSNQPQHF. The DNA of the CDR3 is TGTGCCAGCAGAGAGACCCAGGGGAGCAATCAGCCCCAGCATTTT.

The V and J genes are TRBV7-9 and TRBJ1-5; unclear D gene. V gave up 8 bases and J gave up 3 bases, with 14 bases separating them. Germline V gene lookup returns CDR1 SEHNR and CDR2 FQNEAQ (reference sequence). CDR3 length: 14 amino acids. CDR3 sequence: CASGLRTPNQPQHF. The CDR3, as DNA: TGTGCCAGCGGTTTGAGGACCCCCAATCAGCCCCAGCATTTT.

This clonotype appeared once. One end of the junction varies from germline; a read error may be responsible. The genes are TRBV11-3 and TRBJ2-4; 8 nucleotides align to TRBD2. The length of the CDR3 is 15 residues. Germline assignment: CDR1 SGHNT and CDR2 YENEEA. CDR3 in amino acids: CPSSPGGNGKNIQYF. The DNA of the CDR3 is TGTCCCAGCAGCCCGGGGGGGAATGGCAAAAACATTCAGTACTTC.

The sample holds a few counts of this clonotype. Sequence at one end of the junction differs from germline and may be a read error. This chain uses TRBV4-2 with TRBJ1-5; 8 bases are shared with TRBD1. The CDR3 extends over 15 amino acids. Germline V lookup: CDR1 LGHNA, CDR2 YNFKEQ. The chain's CDR3 is CASSLQGTGDQPHHF. DNA of the CDR3: TGTGCCAGTAGCCTTCAAGGGACAGGAGATCAGCCCCATCATTTT.

This clonotype was found once. Germline is not matched at one junction end, which may reflect a read error. The genes are TRBV6-6 and TRBJ1-4; 8 bases fit TRBD1. Per germline, CDR1 MNHNY and CDR2 SVGAGI (reference sequence). CDR3 length equals 14 residues. The CDR3 here is CATTGQVTNEKLFF. CDR3 DNA sequence: TGTGCCACCACGGGACAGGTGACTAATGAAAAGCTGTTTTTT.

Comment on this clonotype: A much more abundant neighbour one base away suggests this may be a read error. V usage is TRBV28 and J usage is TRBJ1-6; D not certain. Trimming pared 7 bases from V and 7 bases from J, leaving 8 bases between. The CDR3 consists of 12 residues. The V gene's germline CDR1 is MDHEN and CDR2 SYDVKM. CDR3 nucleotides: TGTGCCAGCACGGACTACAATTCACCCCTCCACTTT. Translation: CASTDYNSPLHF.

This clonotype has only one observation. At one end, the junction sequence differs from germline, possibly due to a read error. The gene calls are TRBV4-1 and TRBJ2-5; 7 nucleotides agree with TRBD2. The germline gives CDR1 MGHRA, CDR2 YSYEKL. This CDR3 is built from 16 residues. The CDR3 loop is CASSRLGLPNQETQYF. In nucleotides, the CDR3 is TGCGCTAGCAGCCGCTTGGGACTACCGAATCAAGAGACCCAGTATTTC.